This T cell receptor (beta chain) came from a study of regulatory T cells in long-lasting Graves disease. Study conclusions and caveats: TCR diversity was lower in persistent Graves' patients (versus newly diagnosed ones).

The authors built TCR beta libraries using iRepertoire HTBI primers and Arm-PCR of CDR3 regions. Under the authors' procedure: About 60 TRBV and about 15 TRBJ segments were identified across samples. TCRdb re-called the multiplex PCR reads through MiXCR, storing one row per CDR3 protein. The V and J calls and clone size come from TCRdb's table, not from the authors' own analysis. The table has some 440,000 distinct CDR3 sequences, more than 20% seen once. The CDR3 extends over 14 amino acids. V lost 7 bases, J lost 6 bases, and 8 bases stayed unmatched. The V gene's germline CDR1 is MGHRA and CDR2 YSYEKL. A remark on this clonotype: Its specificity is unknown.

The time point was: persistent/refractory GD, antithyroid drugs over 5 years with positive TRAb. The TCR library was prepared using RNA isolated from PBMCs. An endocrinology department in Xi'an, China, recruited the patients. The chain has TRBV4-1 and TRBJ1-5; TRBD1 agrees at 8 bases. The material sequenced was peripheral blood mononuclear cells (PBMCs), taken when the disease was refractory, from a patient treated with antithyroid drugs. The receptor was isolated from a female donor with Graves disease. The CDR3 DNA is TGCGCCAGCAATGAGGACAGGGTAGGTCAGCCCCAGCATTTT. This translates into CASNEDRVGQPQHF.